A single T cell receptor beta chain is shown here with its context. This clonotype appeared a few times. Its target antigen remains unknown. One base away there is no much larger clone; base qualities are not given. The sample originates from a study of robustness of blood B and T cell sequencing (dated by TCRdb to the late 2010s). Regarding the complete study: The goal of the study was to find out how much peripheral blood is required to reliably describe the TCRbeta and IgG repertoires of an individual. In each of the approximately 10 independently drawn blood samples, TCRbeta and IgG repertoires were quantified. As technical replicates, two replicate TCRbeta cDNA libraries were made from one shared RNA pool taken from a single 10 ml draw.

The library relied on PCR. These reads were obtained on an Illumina MiSeq. Synthesis of cDNA relied on SMARTScribe reverse transcriptase together with a 5' template-switch oligo that added a universal priming site. The template-switch oligo carried a 12-nucleotide random unique molecular identifier (UMI) that tagged each cDNA molecule. During reverse transcription, TCRbeta transcripts were targeted by chain-specific reverse primers. Uracil DNA glycosylase treatment removed residual template-switch adapters, and cDNA was purified with a Qiagen MinElute kit. For the first PCR, KAPA HiFi HotStart ReadyMix was used for 20 to 25 cycles, with amplification split across four 50 ul reactions containing step-out primers. First-round PCR products were gel-purified before further amplification. Illumina Nextera adapters were attached in a second PCR of approximately 8 cycles, and the libraries were then purified and pooled. For each TCRbeta molecule, the UMI barcode was captured by a 50-nucleotide 5' read. In the source study's methods: Using the MIGEC toolkit, reads were grouped by UMI into consensus reads. Forward and reverse consensus reads were merged with PEAR to produce final reads. Identical UMI-sequence pairs shared across libraries were treated as cross-sample contamination and removed by a custom decontamination script. MIGMAP, a wrapper around IgBLAST, was used for V(D)J assignment and CDR3 extraction. TCR clonotypes were defined by identical V gene, J gene and CDR3 amino acid sequence; CDR1 and CDR2 were not sequenced. TCRdb trimmed the raw reads at Q25, called clones with MiXCR and kept productive beta chains. Entries that share a CDR3 protein sequence are merged under the most common genes and DNA. The V and J calls reflect TCRdb's pipeline rather than the authors' work. The sample has approximately 1,500 distinct CDR3 sequences on record, about 64% of them singletons. The ten largest clonotypes hold roughly 36% of the sample.

General study outcomes and caveats: Between the technical replicate libraries, approximately 95% of the top 10,000 TCRbeta clonotypes in one library were also present in the other library. Because EDTA tubes had to be fractionated immediately, the use of EDTA tubes in multi-site collections was limited. Every single 10 ml sample contained the 1,000 most abundant TCRbeta clonotypes from the pooled draws. One pair of TCRbeta libraries showed evidence of cross-contamination, likely from batch processing; the shared UMI-sequence pairs were removed. No improvement in the overlap of rare TCRbeta clonotypes was observed when tubes were pooled, implying that much larger blood volumes would be needed for rare TCRbeta clonotypes to be captured. Combining 3 or 4 tubes (about 26-40 ml blood) brought coverage of the top 10,000 TCRbeta clonotypes close to saturation. TCRbeta rarefaction curves did not fully plateau, suggesting under-sequencing or many low-abundance clonotypes.

Reading the germline V gene (reference sequence) gives CDR1 DFQATT and CDR2 SNEGSKA. The CDR3 measures 14 amino acids from cysteine to phenylalanine. Solely the CDR3 DNA is kept, with 42 bases framed from the first base. V and J are truncated by 3 bases and 0 bases respectively, leaving an intervening sequence of 11 bases. TCRbeta repertoires were quantified from mRNA rather than genomic DNA, which captures expressed receptors. Without cell sorting, buffy coat leukocytes were collected into Trizol, and RNA was extracted using the Direct-zol RNA MiniPrep Plus kit. EDTA blood tubes were spun right away at 4 degrees C to separate plasma, buffy coat and red blood cells.

The receptor was isolated from a human donor in good health. The V and J genes are TRBV20-1 and TRBJ1-2; TRBD1 might be the D gene, on 5 matching bases. The sample comprised peripheral blood. The DNA sequence is given as TGCAGTGCTAGCCGGCAGGGCTCTAACTATGGCTACACCTTC. It translates to CSASRQGSNYGYTF.